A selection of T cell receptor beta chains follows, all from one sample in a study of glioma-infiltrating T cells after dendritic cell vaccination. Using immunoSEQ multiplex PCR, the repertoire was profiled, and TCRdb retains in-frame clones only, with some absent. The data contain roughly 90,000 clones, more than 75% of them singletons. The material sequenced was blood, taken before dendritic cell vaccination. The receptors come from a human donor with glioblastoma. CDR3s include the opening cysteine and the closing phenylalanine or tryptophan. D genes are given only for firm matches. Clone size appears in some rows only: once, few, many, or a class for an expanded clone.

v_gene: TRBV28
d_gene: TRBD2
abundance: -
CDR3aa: CASSRLAYNNEQFF

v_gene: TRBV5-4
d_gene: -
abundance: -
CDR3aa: CASSGTFSSYNEQFF

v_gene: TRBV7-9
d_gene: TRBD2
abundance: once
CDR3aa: CASSLASGGDTQYF

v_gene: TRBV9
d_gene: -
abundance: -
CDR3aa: CASSVNRVPSGANVLTF

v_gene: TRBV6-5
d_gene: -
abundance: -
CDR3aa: CASSKLDRIGYTF

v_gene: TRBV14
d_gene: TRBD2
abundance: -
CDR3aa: CASSLGLAGVFNEQFF

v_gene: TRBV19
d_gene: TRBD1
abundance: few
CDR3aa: CASRPTGGYGYTF

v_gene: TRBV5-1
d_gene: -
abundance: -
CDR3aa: CASKPTRGFNEKLFF

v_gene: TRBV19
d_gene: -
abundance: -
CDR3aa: CASSIDGQDYEQYF

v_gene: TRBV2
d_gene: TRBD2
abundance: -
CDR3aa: CASSGPRGGYNEQFF

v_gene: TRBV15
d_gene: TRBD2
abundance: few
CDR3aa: CATSRDLGLATNEQFF

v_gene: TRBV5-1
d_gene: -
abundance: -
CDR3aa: CASSYRQSYGYTF

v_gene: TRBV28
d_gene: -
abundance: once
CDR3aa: CASTTTGISYGYTF

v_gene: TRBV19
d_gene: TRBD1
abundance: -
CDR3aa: CASSNRYRDRPDWNQPQHF

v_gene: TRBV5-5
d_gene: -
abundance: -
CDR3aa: CASSPRQNTEAFF

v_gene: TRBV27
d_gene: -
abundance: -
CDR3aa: CASSYYEQFF

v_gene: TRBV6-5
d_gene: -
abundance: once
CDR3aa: CASSTPASYEQYF

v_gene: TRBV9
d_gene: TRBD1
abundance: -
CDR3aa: CASSAGTGNSPLHF

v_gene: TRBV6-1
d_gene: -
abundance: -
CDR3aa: CASSADTGELFF

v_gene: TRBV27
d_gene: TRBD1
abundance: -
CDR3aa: CASSMDRRYVGGYTF

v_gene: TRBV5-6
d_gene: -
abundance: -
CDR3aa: CASSFQQPANTGELFF

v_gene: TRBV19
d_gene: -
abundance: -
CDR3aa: CASSPGGGATYEQYF

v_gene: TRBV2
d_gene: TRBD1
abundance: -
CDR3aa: CASSDWTGNSNQPQHF

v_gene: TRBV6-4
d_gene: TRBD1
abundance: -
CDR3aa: CATGTGEQDTQYF

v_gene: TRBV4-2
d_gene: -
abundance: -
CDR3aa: CASSQDVRERNQPQHF

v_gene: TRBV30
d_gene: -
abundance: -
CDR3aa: CAWSVLAGSSGANVLTF

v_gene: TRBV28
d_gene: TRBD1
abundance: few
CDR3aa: CASSETGQVTETQYF

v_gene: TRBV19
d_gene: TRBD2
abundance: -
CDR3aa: CASSIPGGNTGELFF

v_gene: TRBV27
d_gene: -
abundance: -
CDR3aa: CAIGGAGYGYTF

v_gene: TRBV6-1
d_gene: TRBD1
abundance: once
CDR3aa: CASSVQGAANEKLFF

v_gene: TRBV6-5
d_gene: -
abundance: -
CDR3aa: CASARGQSAEQYF

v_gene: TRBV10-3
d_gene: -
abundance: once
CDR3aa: CAISGGGKGMNTEAFF

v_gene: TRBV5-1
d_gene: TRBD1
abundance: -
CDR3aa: CASSSGQGGTDTQYF

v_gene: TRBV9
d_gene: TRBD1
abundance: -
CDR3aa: CASSLQGAEYNEQFF

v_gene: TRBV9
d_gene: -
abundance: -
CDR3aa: CASSVGTVQETQYF

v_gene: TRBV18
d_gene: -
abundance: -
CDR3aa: CASSPPGLYEQYF

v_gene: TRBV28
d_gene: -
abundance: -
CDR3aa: CASTHPSSQETQYF

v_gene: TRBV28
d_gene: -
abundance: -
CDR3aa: CASKLSGGLGNQPQHF

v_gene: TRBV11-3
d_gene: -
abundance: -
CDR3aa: CASSFSGVSTEAFF

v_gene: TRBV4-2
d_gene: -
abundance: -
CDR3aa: CASSKQGGGSYEQYF

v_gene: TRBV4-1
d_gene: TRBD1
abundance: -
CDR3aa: CASSHPAGQGVYEQFF

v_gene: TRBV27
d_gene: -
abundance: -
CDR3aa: CASSLLSGQGASSYGYTF

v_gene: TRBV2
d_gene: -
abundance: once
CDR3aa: CASSAQGTNEKLFF

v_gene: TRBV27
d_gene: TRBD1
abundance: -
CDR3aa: CASSRDSSYEQYF

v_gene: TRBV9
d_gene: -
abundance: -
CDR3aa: CASSVHMNTEAFF

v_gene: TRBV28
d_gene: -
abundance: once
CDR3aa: CASSYGGAGTYQPQHF

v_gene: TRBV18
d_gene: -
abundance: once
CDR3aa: CASTFGVDQPQHF

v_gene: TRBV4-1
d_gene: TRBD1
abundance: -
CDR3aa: CASSQEVARDRGYEQYF

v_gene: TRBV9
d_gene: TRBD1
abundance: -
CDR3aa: CASSVGTGATNEKLFF

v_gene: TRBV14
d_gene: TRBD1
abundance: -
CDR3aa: CASSRDRGPYEQYF

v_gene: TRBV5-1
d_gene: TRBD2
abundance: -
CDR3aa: CASSWGGTANNEQFF

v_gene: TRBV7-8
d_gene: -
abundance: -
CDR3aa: CASSQSQGLWGNTIYF

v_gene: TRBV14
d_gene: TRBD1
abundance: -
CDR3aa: CASSEGAFTEAFF

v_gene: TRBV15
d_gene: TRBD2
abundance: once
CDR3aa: CATSRWASGRAREQFF

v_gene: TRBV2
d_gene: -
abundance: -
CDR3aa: CASSDPDRGETQYF

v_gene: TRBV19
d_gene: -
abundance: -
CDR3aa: CASSISSYVPIAEAFF

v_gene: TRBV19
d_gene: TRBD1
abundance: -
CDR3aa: CASSVVGQGDSPLHF